Sequencing of this T cell receptor beta chain was carried out in a study of blood T cell repertoires in COVID-19. Overall study context: Samples of COVID-19 (acute and convalescent) were obtained from the United States, Italy and Spain. Nucleic acid was either cDNA or gDNA, and it came from T cells, B-cell-depleted T cells, or PBMCs.

In the study's own analysis: Amplified reference gene primers provided the basis for estimating nucleated cell counts. Sequencing used immunoSEQ multiplex PCR; TCRdb keeps in-frame clones, though not all of them. From that table come the V and J calls and clone size; the DNA was used to work out D and trimming. The sample lists approximately 220,000 clones, roughly four fifths occurring once. This clone was seen only a few times. Sequencing input: peripheral blood. The source of this sequence is a woman aged 55-69 years with acute or convalescent COVID-19.

The CDR3 loop reads CASSLADEGSYTF. The CDR3 DNA reads TGTGCCAGCAGCTTGGCCGATGAGGGAAGCTACACCTTC. The chain is built from TRBV5-6 and TRBJ1-2; D gene uncertain. This CDR3 has 13 amino acids. Trimming stripped 0 bases from V and 9 bases from J, with 12 bases between. Germline loops: CDR1 SGHDT, CDR2 YYEEEE.